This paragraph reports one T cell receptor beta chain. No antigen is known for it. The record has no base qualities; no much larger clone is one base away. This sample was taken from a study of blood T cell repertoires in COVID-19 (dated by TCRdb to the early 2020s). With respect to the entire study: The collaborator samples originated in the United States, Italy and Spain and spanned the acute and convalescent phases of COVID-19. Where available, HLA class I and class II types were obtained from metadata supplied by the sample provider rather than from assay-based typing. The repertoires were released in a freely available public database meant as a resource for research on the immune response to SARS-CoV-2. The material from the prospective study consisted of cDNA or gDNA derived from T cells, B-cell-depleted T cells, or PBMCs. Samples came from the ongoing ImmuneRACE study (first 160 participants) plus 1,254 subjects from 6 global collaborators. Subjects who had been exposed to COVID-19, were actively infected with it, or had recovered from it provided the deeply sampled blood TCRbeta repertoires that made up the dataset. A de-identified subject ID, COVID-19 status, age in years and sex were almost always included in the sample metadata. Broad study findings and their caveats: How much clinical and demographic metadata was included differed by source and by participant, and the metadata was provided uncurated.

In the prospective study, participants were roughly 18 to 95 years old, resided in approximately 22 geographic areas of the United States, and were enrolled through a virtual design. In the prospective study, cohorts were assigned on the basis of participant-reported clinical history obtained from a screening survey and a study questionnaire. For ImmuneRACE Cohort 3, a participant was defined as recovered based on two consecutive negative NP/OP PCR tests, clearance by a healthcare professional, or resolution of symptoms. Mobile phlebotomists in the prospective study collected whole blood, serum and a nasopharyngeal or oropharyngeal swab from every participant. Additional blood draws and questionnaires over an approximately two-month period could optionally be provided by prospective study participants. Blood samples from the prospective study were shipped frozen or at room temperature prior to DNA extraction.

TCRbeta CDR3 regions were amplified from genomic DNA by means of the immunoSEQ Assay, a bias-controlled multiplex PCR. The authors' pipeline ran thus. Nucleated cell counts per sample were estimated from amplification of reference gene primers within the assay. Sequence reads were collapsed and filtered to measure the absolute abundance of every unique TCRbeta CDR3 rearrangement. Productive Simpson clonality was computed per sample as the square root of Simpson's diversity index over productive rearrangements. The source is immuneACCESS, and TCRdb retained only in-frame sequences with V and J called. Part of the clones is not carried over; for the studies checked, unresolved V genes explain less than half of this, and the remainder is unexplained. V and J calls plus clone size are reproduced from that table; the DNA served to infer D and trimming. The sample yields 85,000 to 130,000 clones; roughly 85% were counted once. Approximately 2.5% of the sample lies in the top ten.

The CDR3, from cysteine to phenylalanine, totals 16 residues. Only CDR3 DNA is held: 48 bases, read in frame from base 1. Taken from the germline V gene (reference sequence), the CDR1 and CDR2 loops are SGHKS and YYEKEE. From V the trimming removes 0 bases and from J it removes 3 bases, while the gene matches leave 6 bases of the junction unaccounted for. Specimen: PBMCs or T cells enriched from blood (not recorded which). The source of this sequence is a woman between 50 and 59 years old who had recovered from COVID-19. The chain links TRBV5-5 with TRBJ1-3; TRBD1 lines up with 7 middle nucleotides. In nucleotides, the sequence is TGTGCCAGCAGCTTGGCCTGGACAGGTTATGGAAACACCATATATTTT. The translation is CASSLAWTGYGNTIYF.